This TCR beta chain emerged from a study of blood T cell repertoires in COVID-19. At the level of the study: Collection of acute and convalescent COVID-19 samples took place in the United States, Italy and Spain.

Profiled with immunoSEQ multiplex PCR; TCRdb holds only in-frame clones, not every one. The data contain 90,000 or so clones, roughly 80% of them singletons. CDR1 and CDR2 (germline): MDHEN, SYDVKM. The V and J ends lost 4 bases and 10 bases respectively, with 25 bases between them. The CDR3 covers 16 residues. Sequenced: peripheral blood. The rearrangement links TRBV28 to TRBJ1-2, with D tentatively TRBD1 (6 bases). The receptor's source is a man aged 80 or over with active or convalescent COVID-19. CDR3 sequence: CASSSPLGTPVDDYTF. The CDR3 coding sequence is TGTGCCAGCAGTTCGCCCCTCGGGACACCCGTGGATGACTACACCTTC.